These 6 T cell receptor beta chains originate from one sample sequenced in a study of shared clonotypes between healthy human individuals. Generated by immunoSEQ multiplex PCR, the TCRdb table keeps only in-frame clones and is missing some. The table has some 200,000 clones, 65% to 80% seen once; the top ten hold roughly a tenth. The sequenced sample was memory CD4+ T cells sorted from blood. Noted subset: CD45RA-negative fraction. These receptors were collected from a man younger than 40 in good health.

The chain combines TRBV28 with TRBJ1-1; D unclear. From germline, CDR1 is MDHEN and CDR2 SYDVKM. CDR3 length equals 11 residues. Trimming left V 10 bases short and J 4 bases short, with 10 bases between. CDR3 coding DNA: TGTGCCACTCAAATTGTCACTGAAGCTTTCTTT. It translates to CATQIVTEAFF.

This clone showed up just once. The chain links TRBV2 to TRBJ2-7; weak D call: TRBD2 (6 bases). Trimming left V 10 bases short and J 6 bases short, with 22 bases between. The CDR3 spans 14 residues. Per germline, CDR1 SNHLY and CDR2 FYNNEI. The chain's CDR3 is CAIQSGTPWGEQYF. CDR3 sequence (DNA): TGTGCCATCCAGTCCGGGACTCCATGGGGCGAGCAGTACTTC.

V and J are TRBV11-3 and TRBJ1-1, with unresolved D. CDR1 and CDR2 (germline): SGHNT, YENEEA. V shed 2 bases and J shed 6 bases, with 7 bases lying between them. There are 12 residues in the CDR3. The CDR3 reads CASSLFVAEAFF. CDR3 DNA: TGTGCCAGCAGCTTATTTGTCGCTGAAGCTTTCTTT.

This rearrangement joins TRBV10-3 to TRBJ2-2; TRBD2 aligns across 11 bases. Germline V lookup: CDR1 ENHRY, CDR2 SYGVKD. Losses at the gene ends were 6 bases for V and 4 bases for J; bases not matched to a gene: 7. The CDR3 runs to 16 residues. The chain's CDR3 is CAIRHGTSGGTGELFF. The CDR3 DNA follows: TGTGCCATCAGACACGGGACTAGCGGAGGCACCGGGGAGCTGTTTTTT.

The chain carries TRBV6-5 and TRBJ2-3, with 9 bases fitting TRBD2. Germline V gives CDR1 MNHEY, CDR2 SVGAGI. After removal of 4 bases from V and 0 bases from J, the junction contained 5 bases not matched to a gene. This CDR3 contains 16 residues. The CDR3 DNA reads as TGTGCCAGCAGTTTCCGACTAGCGGCTAGCACAGATACGCAGTATTTT. Translation: CASSFRLAASTDTQYF.

The chain uses TRBV6-5 and TRBJ1-1, with a weak D call TRBD1 (5 bases). V lost 2 bases and J 3 bases, leaving 7 bases between the germline ends. Germline assignment: CDR1 MNHEY and CDR2 SVGAGI. This CDR3 contains 13 residues. The CDR3 spells CASSYVRDTEAFF. CDR3 nucleotides: TGTGCCAGCAGTTACGTCAGGGACACTGAAGCTTTCTTT.